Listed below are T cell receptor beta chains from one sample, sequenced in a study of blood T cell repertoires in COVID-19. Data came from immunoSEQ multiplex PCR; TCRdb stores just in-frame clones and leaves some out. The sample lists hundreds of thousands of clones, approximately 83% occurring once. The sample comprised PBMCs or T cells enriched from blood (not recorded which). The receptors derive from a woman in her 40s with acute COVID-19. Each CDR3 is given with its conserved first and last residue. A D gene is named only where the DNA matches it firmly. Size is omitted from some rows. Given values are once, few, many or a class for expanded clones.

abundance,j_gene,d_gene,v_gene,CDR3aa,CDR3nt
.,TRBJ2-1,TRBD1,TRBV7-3,CASSQAGQGYNEQFF,TGTGCCAGCAGCCAAGCTGGACAGGGCTACAATGAGCAGTTCTTC
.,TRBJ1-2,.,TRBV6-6,CASSYSSGGYGYTF,TGTGCCAGCAGTTACTCGAGCGGGGGCTATGGCTACACCTTC
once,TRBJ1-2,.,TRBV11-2,CASSLAGGGGYTF,TGTGCCAGCAGCTTAGCCGGAGGAGGTGGCTACACCTTC
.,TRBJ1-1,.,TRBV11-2,CAMATSGEAFF,TGTGCCATGGCCACCTCAGGTGAAGCTTTCTTT
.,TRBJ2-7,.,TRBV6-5,CASKGQNSYEQYF,TGTGCCAGCAAAGGACAGAACTCCTACGAGCAGTACTTC
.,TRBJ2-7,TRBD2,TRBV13,CASSRGTSGRREYF,TGTGCCAGCAGCCGCGGGACTAGCGGGAGAAGGGAGTACTTC
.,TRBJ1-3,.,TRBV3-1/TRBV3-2,CASSRTDRNTGNTIYF,TGTGCCAGCAGTCGTACCGACAGAAACACTGGAAACACCATATATTTT
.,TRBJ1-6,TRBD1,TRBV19,CASSWTGDNSPLHF,TGTGCCAGTAGCTGGACAGGTGATAATTCACCCCTCCACTTT
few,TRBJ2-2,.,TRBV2,CASLGTTGIRAGELFF,TGTGCCAGCCTAGGGACTACAGGGATCCGGGCCGGGGAGCTGTTTTTT
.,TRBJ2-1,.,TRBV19,CASRLAHLGGEQFF,TGTGCCAGTAGGCTTGCCCACCTCGGGGGTGAGCAGTTCTTC
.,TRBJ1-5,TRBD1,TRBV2,CASSHWTGASNQPQHF,TGTGCCAGCAGTCACTGGACAGGGGCGAGCAATCAGCCCCAGCATTTT
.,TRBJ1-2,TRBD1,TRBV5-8,CASSSGTGAGGYTF,TGTGCCAGCAGCTCCGGGACAGGGGCAGGTGGCTACACCTTC
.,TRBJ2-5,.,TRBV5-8,CASSLVKETQYF,TGTGCCAGCAGCTTGGTAAAAGAGACCCAGTACTTC
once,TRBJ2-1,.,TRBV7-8,CASSLVPPQWRDSYNEQFF,TGTGCCAGCAGCTTAGTACCGCCCCAGTGGCGGGACTCCTACAATGAGCAGTTCTTC
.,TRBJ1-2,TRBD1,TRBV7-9,CASSWGQPANYGYTF,TGTGCCAGCAGCTGGGGACAGCCAGCTAACTATGGCTACACCTTC
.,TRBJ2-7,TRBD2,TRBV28,CATYTTVPGLAGGNSYEQYF,TGTGCCACCTATACTACAGTACCGGGACTAGCGGGTGGTAACAGCTACGAGCAGTACTTC
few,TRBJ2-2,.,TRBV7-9,CASRSVLRAFGGELFF,TGTGCCAGCAGATCAGTTCTGAGGGCCTTCGGCGGGGAGCTGTTTTTT
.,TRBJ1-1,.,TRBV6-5,CASSYSTLLREAFF,TGTGCCAGCAGTTACTCGACTCTCTTACGTGAAGCTTTCTTT
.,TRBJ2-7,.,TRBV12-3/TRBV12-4,CASSLTVYEQYF,TGTGCCAGCAGTTTAACGGTATACGAGCAGTACTTC
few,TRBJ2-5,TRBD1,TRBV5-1,CASRVGTAQETQYF,TGCGCCAGCCGGGTGGGGACAGCACAAGAGACCCAGTACTTC
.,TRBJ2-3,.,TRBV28,CASSRQSGSTDTQYF,TGTGCCAGCAGCCGGCAAAGCGGGAGCACAGATACGCAGTATTTT
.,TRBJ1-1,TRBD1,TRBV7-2,CASSFRDRGEAFF,TGTGCCAGCAGCTTCCGGGACAGGGGTGAAGCTTTCTTT
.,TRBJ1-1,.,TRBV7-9,CASSQRGAAGTEAFF,TGTGCCAGCAGCCAACGTGGGGCAGCTGGCACTGAAGCTTTCTTT
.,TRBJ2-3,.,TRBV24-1,CATSDSRESTDTQYF,TGTGCCACCAGTGATAGCAGGGAAAGCACAGATACGCAGTATTTT
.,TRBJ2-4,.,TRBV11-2,CASSLEGGVIQYF,TGTGCCAGCAGCTTAGAGGGGGGAGTGATTCAGTACTTC
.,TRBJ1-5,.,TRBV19,CASSISGRGAQPQHF,TGTGCCAGTAGTATTTCCGGCAGGGGCGCGCAGCCCCAGCATTTT
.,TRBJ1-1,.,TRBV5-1,CASSLQVLNTEAFF,TGCGCCAGCAGCTTACAGGTCTTGAACACTGAAGCTTTCTTT
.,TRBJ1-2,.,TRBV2,CASSEREGHNYGYTF,TGTGCCAGCAGTGAAAGAGAGGGCCACAACTATGGCTACACCTTC
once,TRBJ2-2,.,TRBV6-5,CASSYGLPDTGELFF,TGTGCCAGCAGTTATGGGCTCCCAGACACCGGGGAGCTGTTTTTT
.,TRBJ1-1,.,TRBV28,CASSAPREGNTEAFF,TGTGCCAGCAGTGCCCCCCGAGAGGGGAACACTGAAGCTTTCTTT
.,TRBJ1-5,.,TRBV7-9,CASSLDSSNQPQHF,TGTGCCAGCAGCCTGGACAGTTCCAATCAGCCCCAGCATTTT
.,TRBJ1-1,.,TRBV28,CASSRQPSGSKEAFF,TGTGCCAGCAGTCGTCAACCTTCCGGGTCTAAGGAAGCTTTCTTT
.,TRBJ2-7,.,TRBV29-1,CSVVYPRAYEQYF,TGCAGCGTTGTGTATCCTCGGGCCTACGAGCAGTACTTC
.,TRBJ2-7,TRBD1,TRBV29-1,CSVSGQGGDEQYF,TGCAGCGTCTCCGGACAGGGCGGGGACGAGCAGTACTTC
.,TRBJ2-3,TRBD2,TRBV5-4,CASSLDGLAGRDTQYF,TGTGCCAGCAGCTTAGATGGACTAGCGGGGAGGGATACGCAGTATTTT
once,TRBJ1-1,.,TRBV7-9,CASTPSGEAFF,TGTGCCAGCACCCCTTCAGGAGAAGCTTTCTTT
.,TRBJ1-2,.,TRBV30,CAWSPGLSYGYTF,TGTGCCTGGAGCCCGGGACTCAGCTATGGCTACACCTTC
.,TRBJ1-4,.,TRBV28,CASSVGRVNEKLFF,TGTGCCAGCAGTGTGGGCAGGGTTAATGAAAAACTGTTTTTT
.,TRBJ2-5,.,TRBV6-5,CASSYDGAETQYF,TGTGCCAGCAGTTACGATGGGGCCGAGACCCAGTACTTC
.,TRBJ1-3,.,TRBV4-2,CASNENSGNTIYF,TGTGCCAGCAATGAGAACTCTGGAAACACCATATATTTT
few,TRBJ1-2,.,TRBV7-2,CASSLPPGNYGYTF,TGTGCCAGCAGCTTACCTCCAGGGAACTATGGCTACACCTTC
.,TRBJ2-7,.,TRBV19,CASSTSGTEYEQYF,TGTGCCAGTAGTACGTCAGGGACTGAGTACGAGCAGTACTTC
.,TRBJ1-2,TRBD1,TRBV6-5,CASVTGGGYTF,TGTGCCAGCGTGACAGGGGGAGGCTACACCTTC
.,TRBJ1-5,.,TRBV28,CASSHHRGSNQPQHF,TGTGCCAGCAGCCACCACCGGGGAAGCAATCAGCCCCAGCATTTT
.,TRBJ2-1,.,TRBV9,CASSLPEQQAYNEQFF,TGTGCCAGCAGCTTACCGGAACAGCAGGCCTACAATGAGCAGTTCTTC
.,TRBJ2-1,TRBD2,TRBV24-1,CATSNRAVTRGGEQFF,TGTGCCACCTCAAATCGGGCGGTCACCCGCGGGGGTGAGCAGTTCTTC
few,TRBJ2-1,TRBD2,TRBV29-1,CSVEDRLAGGKYNEQFF,TGCAGCGTTGAGGATAGACTAGCGGGAGGCAAGTACAATGAGCAGTTCTTC
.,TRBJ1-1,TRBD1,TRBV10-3,CATSLISGQGGEAFF,TGTGCCACCTCATTAATCTCGGGACAGGGCGGTGAAGCTTTCTTT
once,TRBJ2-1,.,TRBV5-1,CASSLGVSSYNEQFF,TGCGCCAGCAGCTTGGGCGTAAGCTCCTACAATGAGCAGTTCTTC
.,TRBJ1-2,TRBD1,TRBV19,CASHGSGTGYYGYTF,TGTGCCAGTCATGGCTCCGGGACAGGCTACTATGGCTACACCTTC
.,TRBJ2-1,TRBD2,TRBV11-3,CASSLDYLAGVREQFF,TGTGCCAGCAGCTTAGATTATCTAGCGGGAGTACGTGAGCAGTTCTTC
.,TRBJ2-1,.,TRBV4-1,CASSPGGSGRELNEQFF,TGCGCCAGCAGCCCTGGAGGCTCTGGGCGGGAATTAAATGAGCAGTTCTTC
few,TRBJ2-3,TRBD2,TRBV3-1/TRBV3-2,CASSRYSTSGRAGDTQYF,TGTGCCAGCAGCCGGTACTCCACTAGCGGGAGGGCCGGAGATACGCAGTATTTT
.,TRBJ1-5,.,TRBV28,CASSFRGWSNQPQHF,TGTGCCAGCAGTTTTCGGGGTTGGAGCAATCAGCCCCAGCATTTT
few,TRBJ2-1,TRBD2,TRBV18,CASSSGTSGSGEQFF,TGTGCCAGCTCGTCCGGGACTAGCGGGAGTGGTGAGCAGTTCTTC